This T cell receptor beta chain is drawn from a study of control samples from healthy donors and cancer patients. The repertoire was sequenced with immunoSEQ multiplex PCR; TCRdb's copy has only in-frame clones and lacks some. The sample carries 80,000 or so clones, roughly 94% recorded once. V was clipped by 4 bases and J by 7 bases; unmatched bases: 10. This CDR3 is 16 amino acids long. Germline values: CDR1 MNHEY, CDR2 SVGAGI. The sequencing input was blood. This chain links TRBV6-5 with TRBJ1-6, with 7 bases matching TRBD1. The sequence was collected from a woman aged 40 to 50 in good health. CDR3 loop: CASSSAVGGFNSPLHF. The CDR3 DNA reads TGTGCCAGCAGTTCCGCCGTAGGGGGCTTCAATTCACCCCTCCACTTT.